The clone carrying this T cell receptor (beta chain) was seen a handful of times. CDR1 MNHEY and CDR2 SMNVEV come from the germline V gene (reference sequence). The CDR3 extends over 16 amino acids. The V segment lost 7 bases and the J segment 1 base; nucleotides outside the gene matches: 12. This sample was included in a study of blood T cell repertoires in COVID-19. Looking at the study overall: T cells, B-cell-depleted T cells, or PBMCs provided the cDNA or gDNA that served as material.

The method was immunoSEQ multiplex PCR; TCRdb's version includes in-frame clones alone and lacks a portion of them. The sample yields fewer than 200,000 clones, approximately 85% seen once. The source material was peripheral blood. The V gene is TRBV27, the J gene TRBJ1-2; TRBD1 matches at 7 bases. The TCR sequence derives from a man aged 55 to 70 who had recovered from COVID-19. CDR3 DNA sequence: TGTGCCAGCACCATGTCCGGGGGACAGAGTAACTATGGCTACACCTTC. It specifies CASTMSGGQSNYGYTF.